Below, 9 T cell receptor beta chains from the same sample are listed, as sequenced in a study of blood T cell repertoires in COVID-19. TCRdb's table, derived via immunoSEQ multiplex PCR, lists solely in-frame clones and lacks some. The sample holds 150,000 to 180,000 clones, roughly 80% seen once. The specimen was peripheral blood. All receptors derive from a man in his sixties with acute or convalescent COVID-19.

There are a few counts of this clone. This chain joins TRBV5-1 and TRBJ1-1; D remains unclear. The CDR3 has 15 amino acids. CDR1 is SGHRS and CDR2 is YFSETQ in the germline V gene. Trimming left V 0 bases short and J 2 bases short, with 11 bases between. The DNA of the CDR3 is TGCGCCAGCAGCTTGGGAGGCTCGGCCAACACTGAAGCTTTCTTT. It translates to CASSLGGSANTEAFF.

The genes are TRBV9 and TRBJ2-3; 8 nucleotides agree with TRBD2. After removal of 4 bases from V and 8 bases from J, the junction contained 12 bases not matched to a gene. Germline V gene sequence: CDR1 SGDLS, CDR2 YYNGEE. The CDR3 is 15 residues long. CDR3 DNA: TGTGCCAGCAGCCTCCGAGGACTAGCCCAGGGTACGCAGTATTTT. The encoded protein is CASSLRGLAQGTQYF.

The chain couples TRBV5-4 to TRBJ1-2, with a tentative D call TRBD1 (5 bases). Per germline, CDR1 SGHNT and CDR2 YYREEE (reference sequence). Trimming cost V 4 bases and J 4 bases, with 17 bases left between them. The CDR3 extends over 15 amino acids. CDR3 DNA: TGTGCCAGCAGCCCGGGGGAGGGCCCAGGCTATGGCTACACCTTC. This codes for CASSPGEGPGYGYTF.

The gene calls are TRBV19 and TRBJ2-3, with TRBD1 as a possible D gene (6 bases). The CDR3 contains 14 residues. Trimming removed 6 bases from V and 2 bases from J, with 12 bases in between. Germline assignment: CDR1 LNHDA and CDR2 SQIVND (reference sequence). The CDR3 DNA sequence: TGTGCCAGTAGGACAGGACCTCACACAGATACGCAGTATTTT. Translated: CASRTGPHTDTQYF.

The CDR3 reads CASARGGRETQYF. CDR3 bases: TGTGCCAGCGCCCGCGGAGGGAGAGAGACCCAGTACTTC. The chain recombines TRBV28 with TRBJ2-5, with a weak D call TRBD2 (6 bases). Germline V gene data show CDR1 as MDHEN and CDR2 as SYDVKM. The ends were cut back, 8 bases at V and 4 bases at J, with 14 bases in the middle. The length of the CDR3 is 13 residues.

V usage is TRBV25-1 and J usage is TRBJ2-7; 7 bases are shared with TRBD1. Germline-derived CDR1 and CDR2 are MGHDK and SYGVNS. The CDR3 is 14 residues long. The V and J ends lost 6 bases and 4 bases, in that order; junction bases with no gene match: 9. CDR3 sequence: CASRGTARLYEQYF. CDR3 in DNA: TGTGCCAGCAGAGGGACAGCCCGACTATACGAGCAGTACTTC.

This chain joins TRBV28 and TRBJ1-3; perhaps TRBD1 as D (5 bases). Germline loops: CDR1 MDHEN, CDR2 SYDVKM. V lost 7 bases to trimming and J lost 4 bases, with 20 bases between them. The CDR3 runs 16 residues. CDR3 loop: CASTRGGSMRGNTIYF. CDR3 nucleotide sequence: TGTGCCAGCACCCGTGGGGGGAGTATGAGAGGAAACACCATATATTTT.

This chain joins TRBV19 and TRBJ1-1; D might be TRBD1 (6 bases). Trimming left V 5 bases short and J 1 base short, with 11 bases between. Germline CDR1 reads LNHDA; CDR2 reads SQIVND (reference sequence). CDR3 size: 14 residues. This chain's CDR3 is CASSFRGPNTEAFF. CDR3 bases: TGTGCCAGTAGTTTCAGGGGACCGAACACTGAAGCTTTCTTT.

The chain links TRBV24-1 to TRBJ2-5; 7 nucleotides align to TRBD2. The CDR3 totals 16 residues. V shed 9 bases, J shed 5 bases, and the junction held 17 bases outside the gene matches. Per the germline V gene, CDR1 is KGHDR and CDR2 is SFDVKD. The DNA of the CDR3 is TGTGCCACCCAGGACGGGGGGAGGACTAGGTCTGAGACCCAGTACTTC. Its protein is CATQDGGRTRSETQYF.